Listed below are T cell receptor beta chains from one sample, sequenced in a study of spatial heterogeneity in lung cancer. Via MiXCR, TCRdb re-called the 5' RACE reads, giving one row per CDR3 protein. The data contain tens of thousands of distinct CDR3 sequences, around 4.5% of them singletons. The source was PBMCs, collected at surgery. The receptor set was obtained from a male donor with early-stage non-small cell lung cancer. Both conserved end residues are part of each CDR3. Fields, in order: V gene, clone size, J gene, D gene, CDR3 DNA, CDR3 protein. D genes are given only for firm matches. For some rows the clone size is stated as once, few or many, or as a class when expanded; others skip it.

TRBV28	many	TRBJ1-6	TRBD1	TGTGCCAGCAGTCCCTGGAGGGACAGGGGGAGGAATTCACCCCTCCACTTT	CASSPWRDRGRNSPLHF
TRBV28	many	TRBJ2-7	-	TGTGCCAGCACCCTACGGACAGATAGGGAGCAGTACTTC	CASTLRTDREQYF
TRBV29-1	many	TRBJ1-2	-	TGCAGCGCTGGGTACTATGGCTACACCTTC	CSAGYYGYTF
TRBV15	-	TRBJ2-5	-	TGTGCCACCAGCGGCCCCCTTCAAGAGACCCAGTACTTC	CATSGPLQETQYF
TRBV27	many	TRBJ2-1	TRBD1	TGTGCCAGCAGTCCATTACCGGGACAGGGGGAGCAGTTCTTC	CASSPLPGQGEQFF
TRBV11-2	many	TRBJ1-2	-	TGTGCCAGCAGCTTCACAGACTATGGCTACACCTTC	CASSFTDYGYTF
TRBV18	-	TRBJ1-4	-	TGTGCCAGCTCACCACAGCGTACTAATGAAAAACTGATTTTT	CASSPQRTNEKLIF
TRBV7-6	-	TRBJ1-6	-	TGTGCCAGCAGCCCTAGAGGGAAAAGTAATTCACCCCTCCACTTT	CASSPRGKSNSPLHF
TRBV7-9	medium-sized	TRBJ2-2	-	TGTGCCAGCAGCTTCCCGCGGGCGCAGAACACCGGGGAGCTGTTTTTT	CASSFPRAQNTGELFF
TRBV6-5	many	TRBJ2-5	-	TGTGCCAGCAGCTCTTTACAGGTGGGGCAAGAGACCCAGTACTTC	CASSSLQVGQETQYF
TRBV11-2	many	TRBJ1-1	-	TGTGCCAGCAGCCCAGGACGAGAAGCTTTCTTT	CASSPGREAFF
TRBV5-1	many	TRBJ1-1	-	TGCGCCAGCAGCTTGGGAGCGGGGTCGGGCACTGAAGCTTTCTTT	CASSLGAGSGTEAFF
TRBV7-3	many	TRBJ2-1	-	TGTGCCAGCAGCTTGAATTTCGAGGGATTGGAGCAGTTCTTC	CASSLNFEGLEQFF
TRBV23-1	many	TRBJ2-1	TRBD2	TGCGCCAGCAGTCAATCCCCCCCACTAGCGAATGAGCAGTTCTTC	CASSQSPPLANEQFF
TRBV5-1	many	TRBJ1-1	-	TGCGCCAGCAGCTTGGACAGCGGCGCCACTGAAGCTTTCTTT	CASSLDSGATEAFF
TRBV3-1	many	TRBJ1-4	-	TGTGCCAGCAGCCGGGGGTCTTTGGGGGAAAAACTGTTTTTT	CASSRGSLGEKLFF
TRBV7-2	many	TRBJ2-2	TRBD2	TGTGCCAGCAGCCCAATGACTAGCGGGATTAGTAGTACCGGGGAGCTGTTTTTT	CASSPMTSGISSTGELFF
TRBV7-9	many	TRBJ1-2	TRBD1	TGTGCCAGCAGCTTTGGGGACAGTACTAACTATGGCTACACCTTC	CASSFGDSTNYGYTF
TRBV4-2	medium-sized	TRBJ2-7	-	TGTGCCAGCAGCCAAACCAGGGGACCTTTTTACGAGCAGTACTTC	CASSQTRGPFYEQYF
TRBV3-1	many	TRBJ2-3	TRBD1	TGTGCCAGCAGCCAAGATACGACAGGGGAACATACGCAGTATTTT	CASSQDTTGEHTQYF
TRBV5-1	many	TRBJ1-6	-	TGCGCCAGCATCCGGACCCCCGGGATGCGTTCACCCCTCCACTTT	CASIRTPGMRSPLHF
TRBV7-3	few	TRBJ2-3	TRBD2	TGTGCCAGCAGTAGACTAGCGGGAGGGCCAGATACGCAGTATTTT	CASSRLAGGPDTQYF
TRBV28	many	TRBJ1-5	TRBD1	TGTGCCAGCAGATCCGGGACAGCCCATAGCGGGCAGCCCCAGCATTTT	CASRSGTAHSGQPQHF
TRBV7-9	many	TRBJ2-1	TRBD2	TGTGCCAGCACCCTTAGCGGGGTCAATGAGCAGTTCTTC	CASTLSGVNEQFF
TRBV7-2	many	TRBJ2-1	TRBD2	TGTGCCAGCAGCTTCACTAGCGGTACCTACAATGAGCAGTTCTTC	CASSFTSGTYNEQFF
TRBV7-9	many	TRBJ1-1	-	TGTGCCAGCAGCTTAGAACGTCAGAGGAACACTGAAGCTTTCTTT	CASSLERQRNTEAFF
TRBV20-1	many	TRBJ1-4	-	TGCAGTGCTAGTAAGGGGACTGATTCAACTAATGAAAAACTGTTTTTT	CSASKGTDSTNEKLFF
TRBV5-1	many	TRBJ2-1	TRBD1	TGCGCCAGCAGCTTGGACAGGGGTCTACCCTACAATGAGCAGTTCTTC	CASSLDRGLPYNEQFF
TRBV29-1	many	TRBJ2-2	-	TGCAGCGTTATCTCGACAGGGCGGGGCGGGGAGCTGTTTTTT	CSVISTGRGGELFF
TRBV20-1	-	TRBJ2-3	-	TGCAGTGCTAGACGGGTGGGGGACCGCACAGATACGCAGTATTTT	CSARRVGDRTDTQYF
TRBV5-1	many	TRBJ2-1	-	TGCGCCAGCAGCTTGGGCCTCCGCGGGTCCCCCTACAATGAGCAGTTCTTC	CASSLGLRGSPYNEQFF
TRBV14	many	TRBJ2-5	-	TGTGCCAGCAGCCAATACCCAGGTGGCAACCAAGAGACCCAGTACTTC	CASSQYPGGNQETQYF
TRBV20-1	few	TRBJ2-7	-	TGCAGTGCTAGGGGGAGTTTCTCCTACGAGCAGTACTTC	CSARGSFSYEQYF
TRBV28	many	TRBJ2-5	-	TGTGCCAGCAGTTTGAGGTCCGCGGGGCCAGAGACCCAGTACTTC	CASSLRSAGPETQYF
TRBV12-3/TRBV12-4	many	TRBJ2-3	-	TGTGCCAGCAGGGGCAATGAAGATACGCAGTATTTT	CASRGNEDTQYF
TRBV19	many	TRBJ2-2	TRBD1	TGTGCCAGTAGTATCTTAGGACAGGGGAAGACCGGGGAGCTGTTTTTT	CASSILGQGKTGELFF
TRBV6-5	many	TRBJ2-1	TRBD2	TGTGCCAGCAGTCAGGGACTAGCAGCCTACAATGAGCAGTTCTTC	CASSQGLAAYNEQFF
TRBV5-1	few	TRBJ1-1	-	TGCGCCAGCAGCCCAGGGACGGAGAACACTGAAGCTTTCTTT	CASSPGTENTEAFF
TRBV24-1	many	TRBJ2-2	-	TGTGCCACCAGTGATTTTATCTCCAGCGGCCTAGGGGAGCTGTTTTTT	CATSDFISSGLGELFF
TRBV5-4	many	TRBJ2-6	-	TGTGCCAGCAGCGGAGGGACAGCTGGGGCCAACGTCCTGACTTTC	CASSGGTAGANVLTF
TRBV6-5	many	TRBJ2-1	-	TGTGCCAGCAGTTATGGGGGGGCAGGTGAGCAGTTCTTC	CASSYGGAGEQFF
TRBV10-3	many	TRBJ1-1	TRBD1	TGTGCCGTCCAAAGAGGGGGCGCGGACACTGAAGCTTTCTTT	CAVQRGGADTEAFF
TRBV4-3	many	TRBJ1-2	TRBD1	TGCGCCAGCAGCCCCAGCGGGACAGGGGCGTTTGGTGGCTACACCTTC	CASSPSGTGAFGGYTF
TRBV13	many	TRBJ2-7	-	TGTGCCAGCAGCTCCCTGCACGAGCAGTACTTC	CASSSLHEQYF
TRBV27	many	TRBJ1-2	-	TGTGCCAGCAGTTTAGGGGGCAGGGCCTCCTATGGCTACACCTTC	CASSLGGRASYGYTF
TRBV18	many	TRBJ2-5	TRBD2	TGTGCCAGCTCACCACCCACGGGAGGCCTGGGAAATCAAGAGACCCAGTACTTC	CASSPPTGGLGNQETQYF
TRBV3-2	many	TRBJ2-2	-	TGTGCCAGCAGCCAACAACAGGGGGCGACTAGCGGGAGGCTCACCGGGGAGCTGTTTTTT	CASSQQQGATSGRLTGELFF
TRBV6-5	-	TRBJ2-5	TRBD1	TGTGCCAGCAGCTCCACCTCGACAGGGGTTGTAGAGACCCAGTACTTC	CASSSTSTGVVETQYF
TRBV18	many	TRBJ1-1	-	TGTGCCAGCTCACCGACGGGGAACACTGAAGCTTTCTTT	CASSPTGNTEAFF
TRBV19	many	TRBJ2-6	-	TGTGCCAGTAGTCCGACCGATTCTGGGGCCAACGTCCTGACTTTC	CASSPTDSGANVLTF
TRBV6-1	many	TRBJ2-3	-	TGTGCCAGCAGTCAAACCTTAGCGCCCACAGATACGCAGTATTTT	CASSQTLAPTDTQYF